The clone carrying this T cell receptor (beta chain) was seen ten or more times. Its target is unknown. These data originate in a study of identical twins. CDR1 GTSNPN and CDR2 SVGIG come from the germline V gene (reference sequence). The ends were cut back, 2 bases at V and 0 bases at J, with 5 bases in the middle. CDR3 length: 13 residues. Study outcomes and limitations: Where out-of-frame alpha sequences were twin-shared, they showed excess low generation probability.

From the 5' RACE reads, TCRdb called clonotypes with MiXCR, one entry per CDR3 protein. The repertoire holds some 230,000 distinct CDR3 sequences, with approximately 5.9% as singletons. In addition, the sample was reused for a study of T cells expressing NK-cell markers.

The chain combines TRBV30 with TRBJ1-5, with D unclear. This sequence was found in a woman younger than 30 in good health. Sequencing was carried out using CD8+ T cells sorted from blood. Here the CDR3 reads CAWSSGSNQPQHF. DNA of the CDR3: TGTGCCTGGAGTTCAGGTAGCAATCAGCCCCAGCATTTT. Combining the CDR3 with reference TRBV30 and TRBJ1-5 gives the whole variable domain SQTIHQWPATLVQPVGSPLSLECTVEGTSNPNLYWYRQAAGRGLQLLFYSVGIGQISSEVPQNLSASRPQDRQFILSSKKLLLSDSGFYLCAWSSGSNQPQHFGDGTRLSIL.